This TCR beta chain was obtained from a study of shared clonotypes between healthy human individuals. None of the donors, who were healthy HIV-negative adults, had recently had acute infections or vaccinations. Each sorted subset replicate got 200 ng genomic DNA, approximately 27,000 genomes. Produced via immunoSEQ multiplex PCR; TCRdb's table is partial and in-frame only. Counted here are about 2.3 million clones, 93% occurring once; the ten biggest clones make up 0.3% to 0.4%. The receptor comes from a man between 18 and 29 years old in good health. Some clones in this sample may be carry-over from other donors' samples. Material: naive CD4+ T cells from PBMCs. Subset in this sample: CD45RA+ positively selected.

This CDR3 reads CASRSGGSTVNEQFF. CDR3 nucleotides: TGTGCCAGCAGATCGGGTGGGAGCACCGTTAATGAGCAGTTCTTC. This rearrangement joins TRBV5-4 to TRBJ2-1; maybe TRBD2 (5 bases). CDR1 SGHNT and CDR2 YYREEE come from the germline V gene (reference sequence). The CDR3 spans 15 residues. V lost 5 bases and J lost 7, with 19 bases in between.